This TCR beta chain was observed in a study of T cells expressing NK-cell markers. On the study more broadly: HCMV seropositivity marked seven of the eight sequenced donors; one was seronegative.

As the method of synthesis, 5'RACE template switching with UMIs yielded TCR beta cDNA. TCRdb reprocessed the 5' RACE reads, with one entry per CDR3 protein and no DNA. The table counts some 140,000 distinct CDR3 sequences; around 37% lies in the top ten. Broader study findings: The HCMV specificity of the expanded NKG2C+ T cell clones stayed unresolved. Dominant NKG2C+ clonotypes accounted for about 1.0-8% of CD8+ T cells in roughly 6 donors.

This CDR3 comprises 14 residues. Germline assignment: CDR1 LGHNT and CDR2 FRNRAP. A note on this clonotype: Its antigen is undetermined.

The sample consisted of blood T cells: a sorted CD56 or NKG2C T cell subset, CD4+ or CD8+ T cells, or bulk PBMC T cells (not recorded which). The chain employs TRBV12-5 and TRBJ2-2; TCRdb selects TRBD1, and the lack of DNA leaves this call unchecked. The TCR sequence derives from a woman between 50 and 59 years old in good health. The CDR3 is CASGTGEDTGELFF.